This T cell receptor (beta chain) was identified during a study of T-cell memory formation after mild COVID-19. Regarding the study as a whole: There was no confirmation that second-wave clones peaking on day 37 were SARS-CoV-2 specific.

As regards this clonotype: What it binds is not known.

TCRdb fed the 5' RACE reads into MiXCR, producing one record per CDR3 protein. The sample records about 350,000 distinct CDR3 sequences, approximately 29% being singletons. CDR3 size: 17 residues. The V and J ends lost 4 bases and 2 bases respectively, with 20 bases between them. Germline loops: CDR1 PRHDT, CDR2 FYEKMQ (reference sequence). The chain joins TRBV13 to TRBJ1-1, with a weak D call TRBD1 (6 bases). The sequenced material came from PBMCs or a T cell subset sorted from them (not recorded which). This receptor was obtained from an adult woman who had mild COVID-19 (a few samples of this study predate the infection). Cell type and time point are not known. The CDR3 sequence: CASSYAARTALNTEAFF. CDR3 DNA sequence: TGTGCCAGCAGCTACGCGGCGAGGACAGCTCTTAACACTGAAGCTTTCTTT.